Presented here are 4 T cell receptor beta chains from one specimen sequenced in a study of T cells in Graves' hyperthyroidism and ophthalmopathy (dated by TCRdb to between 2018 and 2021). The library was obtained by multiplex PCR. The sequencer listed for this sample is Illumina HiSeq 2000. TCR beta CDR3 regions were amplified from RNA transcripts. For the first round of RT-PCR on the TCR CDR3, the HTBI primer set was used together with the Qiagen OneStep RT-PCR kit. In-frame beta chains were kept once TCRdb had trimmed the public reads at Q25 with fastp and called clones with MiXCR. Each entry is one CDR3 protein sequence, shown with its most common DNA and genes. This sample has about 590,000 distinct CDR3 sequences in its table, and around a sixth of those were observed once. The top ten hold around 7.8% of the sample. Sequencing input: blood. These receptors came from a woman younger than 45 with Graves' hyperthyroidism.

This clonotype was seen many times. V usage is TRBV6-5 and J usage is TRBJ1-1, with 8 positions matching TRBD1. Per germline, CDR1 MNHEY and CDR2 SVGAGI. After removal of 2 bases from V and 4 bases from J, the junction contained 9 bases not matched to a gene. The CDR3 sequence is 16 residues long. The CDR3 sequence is CASSYPNAGGGTEAFF. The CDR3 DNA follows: TGTGCCAGCAGTTACCCGAACGCAGGGGGCGGCACTGAAGCTTTCTTT.

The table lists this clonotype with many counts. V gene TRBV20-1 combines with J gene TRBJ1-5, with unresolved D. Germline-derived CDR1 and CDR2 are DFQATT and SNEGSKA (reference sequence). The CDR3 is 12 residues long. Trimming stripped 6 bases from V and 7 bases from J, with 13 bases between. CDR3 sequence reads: CSATNGGQPQHF. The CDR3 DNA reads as TGCAGTGCCACCAATGGCGGACAGCCCCAGCATTTT.

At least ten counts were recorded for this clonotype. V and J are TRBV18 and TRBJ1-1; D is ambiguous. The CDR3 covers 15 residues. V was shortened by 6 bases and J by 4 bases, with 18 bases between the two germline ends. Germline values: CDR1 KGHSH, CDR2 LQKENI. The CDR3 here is CASSVRGIPSTEAFF. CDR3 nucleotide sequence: TGTGCCAGCTCGGTGCGGGGTATTCCCAGCACTGAAGCTTTCTTT.

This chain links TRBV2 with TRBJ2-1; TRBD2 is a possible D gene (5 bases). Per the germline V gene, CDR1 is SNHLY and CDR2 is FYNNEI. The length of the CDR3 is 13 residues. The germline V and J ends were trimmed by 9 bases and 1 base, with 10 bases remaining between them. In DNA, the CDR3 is TGTGCCAGATCCGGACTTTCCTACAATGAGCAGTTCTTC. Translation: CARSGLSYNEQFF.